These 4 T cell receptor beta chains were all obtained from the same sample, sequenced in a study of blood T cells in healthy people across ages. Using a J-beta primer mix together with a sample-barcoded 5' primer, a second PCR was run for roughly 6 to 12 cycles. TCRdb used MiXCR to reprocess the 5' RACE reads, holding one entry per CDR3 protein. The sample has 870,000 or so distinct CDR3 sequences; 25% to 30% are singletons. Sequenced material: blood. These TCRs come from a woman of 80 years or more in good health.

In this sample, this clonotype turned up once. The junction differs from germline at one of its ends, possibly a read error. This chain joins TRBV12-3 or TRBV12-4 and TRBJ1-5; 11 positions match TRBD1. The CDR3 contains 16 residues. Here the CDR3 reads CASSSGTGGFNQPRHF. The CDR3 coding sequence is TGTGCCAGCAGTTCCGGGACAGGGGGATTTAATCAGCCCCGGCATTTT.

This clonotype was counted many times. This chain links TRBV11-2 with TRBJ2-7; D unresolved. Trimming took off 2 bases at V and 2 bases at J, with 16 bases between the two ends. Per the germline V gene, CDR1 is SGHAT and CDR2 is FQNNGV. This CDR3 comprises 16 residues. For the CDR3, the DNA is TGTGCCAGCAGCTTAAATTCAGGTTCACTGACCTACGAGCAGTACTTC. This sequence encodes CASSLNSGSLTYEQYF.

The CDR3 DNA reads as TGTGCCAGTAGTATCGGGGACAGGCGTTACAATGAGCAGTTCTTC. Protein: CASSIGDRRYNEQFF. The chain is built from TRBV19 and TRBJ2-1, with TRBD1 identical over 8 bases. This CDR3 comprises 15 residues. Germline trimming cut 3 bases from V and 4 bases from J; bases unmatched to any gene: 5. Germline V lookup: CDR1 LNHDA, CDR2 SQIVND (reference sequence).

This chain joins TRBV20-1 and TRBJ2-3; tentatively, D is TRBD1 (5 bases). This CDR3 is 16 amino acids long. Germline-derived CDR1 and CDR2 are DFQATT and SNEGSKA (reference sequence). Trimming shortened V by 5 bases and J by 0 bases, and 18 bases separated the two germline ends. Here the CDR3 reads CSAWGSHYSSTDTQYF. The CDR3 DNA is TGCAGTGCTTGGGGCAGCCATTATTCTAGCACAGATACGCAGTATTTT.